One sample yielded the 18 T cell receptor beta chains listed below, sequenced in a study of blood T cell repertoires in COVID-19. Profiled with immunoSEQ multiplex PCR; TCRdb holds only in-frame clones, not every one. The table lists over 55,000 clones, about 90% of them singletons. Sequenced input: peripheral blood. All receptors come from a woman of 80 years or more with COVID-19, enrolled during active disease.

The CDR3 DNA is TGTGCCAGCTCACCACCCAGGGACAGAGGGACTGAAGCTTTCTTT. It encodes CASSPPRDRGTEAFF. V usage is TRBV18 and J usage is TRBJ1-1; 7 bases are shared with TRBD1. The length of the CDR3 is 15 residues. V dropped 0 bases and J dropped 5; count of bases not matched to a gene: 6. Germline values: CDR1 KGHSH, CDR2 LQKENI.

The genes are TRBV6-1 and TRBJ2-1; a weak D match, TRBD2 (5 bases). Germline lookup yields CDR1 MNHNS and CDR2 SASEGT. The CDR3 contains 13 residues. V lost 2 bases and J lost 4, with 6 bases in between. CDR3 sequence: CASSETGYNEQFF. CDR3 DNA sequence: TGTGCCAGCAGTGAAACGGGGTACAATGAGCAGTTCTTC.

The chain is built from TRBV5-4 and TRBJ2-1; possible D gene TRBD1, 6 bases. V was clipped by 2 bases and J by 1 base, with 10 bases between them. The CDR3 contains 15 residues. CDR1 and CDR2 from the germline V gene are SGHNT and YYREEE (reference sequence). The CDR3 region is CASSFPTGSYNEQFF. CDR3 nucleotide sequence: TGTGCCAGCAGCTTTCCGACAGGTTCCTACAATGAGCAGTTCTTC.

The rearrangement uses TRBV6-1 and TRBJ2-3, with 11 bases fitting TRBD2. Trimming cost V 1 base and J 2 bases; bases outside gene matches: 8. The CDR3 covers 18 residues. Per the germline V gene, CDR1 is MNHNS and CDR2 is SASEGT. The CDR3 region is CASSEGSGSGGATDTQYF. CDR3 DNA sequence: TGTGCCAGCAGTGAAGGCAGTGGTAGCGGGGGGGCCACAGATACGCAGTATTTT.

The chain uses TRBV30 and TRBJ2-1, with 11 bases identical to TRBD2. J lost 8 bases, V lost 2 bases, and 14 bases had no gene match. CDR3 size: 17 residues. Germline V lookup: CDR1 GTSNPN, CDR2 SVGIG (reference sequence). The CDR3 DNA reads as TGTGCCTGGAGTAGGGTAGCGGGGGGGGTGAGCTCGGATGAGCAGTTCTTC. Encoded protein: CAWSRVAGGVSSDEQFF.

The rearrangement uses TRBV11-2 and TRBJ1-6, with 9 bases that match TRBD1. The germline V gene has CDR1 SGHAT and CDR2 FQNNGV. The CDR3 contains 14 residues. The ends lost 5 bases at V and 9 bases at J; junction bases unmatched: 5. CDR3 sequence: CASSPDRGSSPLHF. CDR3 bases: TGTGCCAGCAGCCCGGACAGGGGAAGTTCACCCCTCCACTTT.

This sequence joins TRBV6-1 and TRBJ1-2, with TRBD1 matching 7 bases. Unmatched junction bases numbered 10, after V lost 0 bases and J lost 12 bases. The germline gives CDR1 MNHNS, CDR2 SASEGT. The CDR3 consists of 14 residues. CDR3 sequence: CASSEAHNRQGNTF. The CDR3 DNA reads TGTGCCAGCAGTGAAGCGCATAATAGACAGGGTAACACCTTC.

This chain's CDR3 is CASRSPGGSYEQYF. The CDR3 DNA is TGTGCCAGCAGATCGCCAGGGGGATCCTACGAGCAGTACTTC. V is TRBV6-5 and J is TRBJ2-7, with 7 nucleotides matching TRBD1. The junction had 6 bases not matched to a gene; V was cut back by 6 bases and J by 1 base. From germline, CDR1 is MNHEY and CDR2 SVGAGI. The CDR3 runs 14 residues.

This clone has only one observation. This chain joins TRBV3-1 (or the pseudogene TRBV3-2) and TRBJ2-5; no firm D call. V was cut by 0 bases and J by 5 bases, with 10 bases left in between. Germline V gives CDR1 LGHDT, CDR2 YNNKEL (reference sequence). The CDR3 spans 14 residues. CDR3 region: CASSQDVNRETQYF. Here the CDR3 DNA reads TGTGCCAGCAGCCAAGATGTTAATCGGGAGACCCAGTACTTC.

V and J are TRBV18 and TRBJ1-2; D ambiguous. The CDR3 covers 16 residues. The V end lost 6 bases, the J end lost 0 bases, and 17 bases lay between the germline ends. Germline-derived CDR1 and CDR2 are KGHSH and LQKENI. The CDR3 here is CASSPLPGKANYGYTF. CDR3 sequence (DNA): TGTGCCAGCTCCCCCCTTCCCGGGAAAGCTAACTATGGCTACACCTTC.

The chain uses TRBV12-5 and TRBJ2-3, with D uncertain. Germline assignment: CDR1 LGHNT and CDR2 FRNRAP. This CDR3 comprises 13 residues. With 6 bases removed from V and 0 bases from J, the gap between germline ends came to 7 bases. CDR3 amino acids: CASGRSSTDTQYF. CDR3 nucleotides: TGTGCTAGTGGGAGGTCTAGCACAGATACGCAGTATTTT.

The chain has TRBV7-9 and TRBJ2-4; D gene uncertain. The CDR3 extends over 15 amino acids. The germline V and J ends were trimmed by 0 bases and 0 bases, with 6 bases remaining between them. Germline CDR1 and CDR2: SEHNR and FQNEAQ (reference sequence). The CDR3 DNA reads TGTGCCAGCAGCTTAGCTCCGGGAGCCAAAAACATTCAGTACTTC. It is translated as CASSLAPGAKNIQYF.

This chain connects TRBV10-3 to TRBJ1-1; the match to TRBD1 covers 12 bases. The V and J ends lost 6 bases and 4 bases, in that order; junction bases with no gene match: 6. The germline CDR1 and CDR2 sequences are ENHRY and SYGVKD. The CDR3 has 15 residues. CDR3 sequence reads: CAIRGQGAPGTEAFF. CDR3 DNA sequence: TGTGCCATCAGGGGACAGGGGGCGCCGGGCACTGAAGCTTTCTTT.

The genes are TRBV11-1 and TRBJ1-1; tentative D call: TRBD1 (5 bases). Trimming removed 2 bases from V and 7 bases from J, with 14 bases in between. Germline V gene sequence: CDR1 SGHAT, CDR2 FQDESV (reference sequence). This CDR3 contains 14 residues. The chain's CDR3 is CASSLNLQGVEAFF. CDR3 bases: TGTGCCAGCAGCTTAAATCTGCAGGGCGTTGAAGCTTTCTTT.

V gene TRBV5-5 combines with J gene TRBJ1-1; D possibly corresponds to TRBD1 (5 bases). Trimming took 6 bases from V and 3 from J, leaving 12 bases between them. CDR1 and CDR2 (germline): SGHKS, YYEKEE (reference sequence). The CDR3 extends over 13 amino acids. As DNA, the CDR3 is TGTGCCAGCACCCTAGGGGTGGACACTGAAGCTTTCTTT. Residues: CASTLGVDTEAFF.

This clone was observed a single time. The genes are TRBV28 and TRBJ2-3; the match to TRBD2 covers 14 bases. Looked up from germline, CDR1 is MDHEN and CDR2 is SYDVKM. J gave up 9 bases and V 6 bases, and 8 bases lay outside the gene matches. The CDR3 consists of 15 residues. The CDR3 is CASRGGTSGGHTQYF. CDR3 in DNA: TGTGCCAGCAGGGGCGGGACTAGCGGGGGTCACACGCAGTATTTT.

The chain links TRBV27 to TRBJ1-2, with D unclear. Trimming cost V 0 bases and J 2 bases, with 7 bases left between them. CDR3 length: 14 residues. Per the germline V gene, CDR1 is MNHEY and CDR2 is SMNVEV (reference sequence). Here the CDR3 DNA reads TGTGCCAGCAGTTTATCCGCACGGAACTATGGCTACACCTTC. It yields the protein CASSLSARNYGYTF.

In DNA, the CDR3 is TGTGCCGGCGGGGGGGCCGGCACCGGGGAGCTGTTTTTT. Amino acid sequence: CAGGGAGTGELFF. This chain joins TRBV19 and TRBJ2-2; TRBD2 matches at 9 bases. CDR1 is LNHDA and CDR2 is SQIVND in the germline V gene (reference sequence). V shed 11 bases and J 4 bases; nucleotides not matched to a gene: 5. The CDR3 totals 13 residues.